Detailed here is one T cell receptor beta chain. These data originate in a study of blood T cell repertoires in COVID-19. Study summary: The samples span acute and convalescent COVID-19 from the United States, Italy and Spain.

Here immunoSEQ multiplex PCR was the method, and the copy in TCRdb shows in-frame clones only, minus some. The sample lists approximately 140,000 clones, about 86% occurring once. This CDR3 comprises 14 residues. Trimming took off 7 bases at V and 8 bases at J, with 17 bases between the two ends. Germline V gene sequence: CDR1 LNHDA, CDR2 SQIVND (reference sequence). The sequencing input was peripheral blood. The rearrangement joins TRBV19 to TRBJ1-4; D gene ambiguous. The receptor was isolated from a man between 65 and 80 years old with acute or convalescent COVID-19. CDR3 sequence: CASKLGAPGEKLFF. The DNA for the CDR3 is TGTGCCAGTAAGCTCGGCGCCCCCGGGGAAAAACTGTTTTTT.